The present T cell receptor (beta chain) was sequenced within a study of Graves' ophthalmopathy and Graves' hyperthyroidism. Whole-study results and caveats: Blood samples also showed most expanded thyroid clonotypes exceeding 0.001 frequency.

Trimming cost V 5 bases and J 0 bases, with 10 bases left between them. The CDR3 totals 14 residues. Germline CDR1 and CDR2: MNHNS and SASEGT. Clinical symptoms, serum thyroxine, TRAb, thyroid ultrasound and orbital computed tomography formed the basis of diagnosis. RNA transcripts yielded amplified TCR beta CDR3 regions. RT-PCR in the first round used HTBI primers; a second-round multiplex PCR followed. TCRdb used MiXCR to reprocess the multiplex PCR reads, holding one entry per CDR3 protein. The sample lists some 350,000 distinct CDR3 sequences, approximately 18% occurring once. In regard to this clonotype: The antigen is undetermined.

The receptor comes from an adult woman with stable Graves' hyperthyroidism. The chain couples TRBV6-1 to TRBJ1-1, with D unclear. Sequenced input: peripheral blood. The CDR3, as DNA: TGTGCCAGCAGTCGCAGTGGCTTGAACACTGAAGCTTTCTTT. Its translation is CASSRSGLNTEAFF.